The present entry profiles one T cell receptor (beta chain) with its context. Its antigen remains undetermined. One base away there is no much larger clone; base qualities are not given. Interpreted using the paper, the treatment or condition label stands for: randomized to nivolumab then ipilimumab (arm A) or the reverse (arm B). None of the trial patients had been given prior DNA-damaging chemotherapy. On a FACS Aria II flow cytometer, live CD3+CD8+ cells that were negative for CD19 and CD56 were sorted from thawed PBMCs. CheckMate 064, a randomized, open-label phase II trial of sequential checkpoint blockade, was the source of the samples, all of which came from patients with melanoma. Leukapheresis was used to collect peripheral blood mononuclear cells, which were then purified with Ficoll-Paque and frozen in human serum with 10% DMSO. Right after sorting, the blood CD3+CD8+ cells were verified to be >95% pure, and DNA extraction followed.

The immunoSEQ Assay was used to immunosequence TCRbeta CDR3 regions from genomic DNA. Genomic DNA was amplified by bias-controlled multiplex PCR before high-throughput sequencing. The paper's processing steps were these. To quantify the absolute abundance of each unique TCRbeta CDR3 region, the sequences were collapsed and filtered. Clonality, defined as 1 minus Pielou's evenness, was calculated using productive rearrangements only. A previously published method was used to identify clones with significantly greater frequencies in on-treatment samples than in baseline samples. Here the immuneACCESS table is served through TCRdb, limited to in-frame sequences with V and J called. Missing clones are a known gap in these copies; in checked studies unresolved V genes cover under half, and the rest lacks a known reason. V, J and clone size reflect that table, while D and trimming were determined from the DNA. For this sample the table gives approximately 13,000 clones, of which around 76% were detected only once. In total, the top ten clones hold 40% to 60% of the sample.

The sample belongs to a study of sequential checkpoint blockade in melanoma (dated by TCRdb to about 2019). For context, the study as a whole: Using 1:1 randomization, the trial assigned patients either to first-line nivolumab followed by ipilimumab (arm A) or to ipilimumab followed by nivolumab (arm B). Maintenance nivolumab came after each of the two trial sequences. Study-level results and caveats: Larger, independent patient cohorts are needed to validate the response-prediction model that combines TCR metrics and mutation burden.

Spanning cysteine to phenylalanine, the CDR3 consists of 13 amino acids. Only the CDR3 part of the read is kept: 39 bases, read in frame from the first base. Trimming removed 5 bases from V and 2 bases from J, leaving 10 bases between the germline ends. Per the germline V gene, SGDLS is the CDR1 and YYNGEE is the CDR2. In this chain, TRBV9 is recombined with TRBJ1-1; TRBD1 is a weak D gene call, 5 bases matching. Sample: CD8+ T cells sorted from blood (inferred from file names), taken from a patient given nivolumab and ipilimumab in sequence. The clonotype comes from a human patient with melanoma. Some clones in this sample may be carry-over from other donors' samples. The nucleotide sequence reads TGTGCCAGCAGAAAGACAGATAACACTGAAGCTTTCTTT. It is translated as CASRKTDNTEAFF.